The next 21 T cell receptor beta chains were all read from a single sample in a study of blood T cell repertoires in COVID-19 (dated by TCRdb to about 2020). Libraries were prepared through the immunoSEQ multiplex PCR assay. In TCRdb, the immuneACCESS table is reduced to in-frame sequences with V and J assigned. These tables do not hold every clone; where another copy was compared, an unresolved V gene accounts for under half, and the others remain unexplained. The sample has nearly 250,000 clones on record, about nine tenths of them singletons. Around 1.5% of the sample is in the top ten clones. The source material was peripheral blood. The receptors were gathered from a woman aged 55-69 years who had recovered from COVID-19.

The J gene is TRBJ2-3, the V gene TRBV27; TRBD2 aligns across 7 bases. Germline V gene data show CDR1 as MNHEY and CDR2 as SMNVEV (reference sequence). V lost 5 bases, J lost 0 bases, and 14 bases stayed unmatched. The CDR3 length is 18 residues. The CDR3 DNA is TGTGCCAGCAGTCCCCTTTATACGGGAGGTATTAGCACAGATACGCAGTATTTT. It yields the protein CASSPLYTGGISTDTQYF.

V is TRBV28 and J is TRBJ2-7, with 9 bases aligning to TRBD2. Germline lookup yields CDR1 MDHEN and CDR2 SYDVKM. V dropped 2 bases and J dropped 3; count of bases not matched to a gene: 8. The CDR3 length is 16 residues. The CDR3 here is CASSLPSGALNYEQYF. In DNA form, the CDR3 reads TGTGCCAGCAGTTTACCTAGCGGGGCCTTAAACTACGAGCAGTACTTC. The complete variable domain, with remaining parts taken from reference TRBV28 and TRBJ2-7, reads DVKVTQSSRYLVKRTGEKVFLECVQDMDHENMFWYRQDPGLGLRLIYFSYDVKMKEKGDIPEGYSVSREKKERFSLILESASTNQTSMYLCASSLPSGALNYEQYFGPGTRLTVT.

V gene TRBV3-1 (or the pseudogene TRBV3-2) combines with J gene TRBJ2-1, with unresolved D. Looked up from germline, CDR1 is LGHDT and CDR2 is YNNKEL (reference sequence). Deletions cut 0 bases from V and 5 bases from J, with 11 bases between. CDR3 length: 15 amino acids. CDR3 coding DNA: TGTGCCAGCAGCCAAGATCCAGCAGGCCACAATGAGCAGTTCTTC. Translation: CASSQDPAGHNEQFF.

The rearrangement joins TRBV9 to TRBJ1-6, with a weak D call TRBD1 (6 bases). Between the trimmed V and J ends, which lost 3 bases and 6 bases, there was a span of 19 bases. Germline V gene lookup returns CDR1 SGDLS and CDR2 YYNGEE. The CDR3 consists of 17 residues. For the CDR3, the DNA is TGTGCCAGCAGCGCCTATGTGGGGGCAGACATTAATTCACCCCTCCACTTT. Translated: CASSAYVGADINSPLHF.

The rearrangement uses TRBV7-9 and TRBJ2-7; TRBD1 matches at 7 bases. Trimming at V came to 7 bases and at J to 5 bases, leaving 5 bases not matched to a gene. The germline gives CDR1 SEHNR, CDR2 FQNEAQ (reference sequence). The CDR3 sequence is 12 residues long. CDR3 sequence: CASTTGQNEQYF. The CDR3 DNA reads as TGTGCCAGCACTACGGGACAGAACGAGCAGTACTTC.

The CDR3 region is CASSMGGRGYYGYTF. Here the CDR3 DNA reads TGTGCCAGCAGCATGGGAGGGAGGGGGTACTATGGCTACACCTTC. The chain employs TRBV7-2 and TRBJ1-2; D possibly corresponds to TRBD1 (6 bases). This CDR3 has 15 amino acids. The V end was cut by 5 bases, the J end by 3 bases, with 16 bases between. Germline lookup yields CDR1 SGHTA and CDR2 FQGNSA.

This clone was seen a few times. The chain joins TRBV10-3 to TRBJ2-1; tentative D call: TRBD2 (5 bases). The CDR3 has 14 residues. Per germline, CDR1 ENHRY and CDR2 SYGVKD. Trimming took 4 bases from V and 4 from J, leaving 11 bases between them. CDR3 sequence (DNA): TGTGCCATCAGTGCTGCGACGGGATACAATGAGCAGTTCTTC. Translated: CAISAATGYNEQFF.

This clone appeared once. The chain links TRBV9 to TRBJ2-1; 13 nucleotides line up with TRBD2. The germline CDR1 and CDR2 sequences are SGDLS and YYNGEE. Trimming took 0 bases from V and 8 from J; bases not matched to a gene: 8. The CDR3 is 17 amino acids. CDR3 loop: CASSVGLAGGPNDEQFF. In DNA, the CDR3 is TGTGCCAGCAGCGTAGGACTAGCGGGGGGCCCCAACGATGAGCAGTTCTTC.

The gene calls are TRBV11-2 and TRBJ2-4, with a possible D match to TRBD1 (5 bases). Germline CDR1 reads SGHAT; CDR2 reads FQNNGV. The CDR3 totals 15 residues. The V and J ends lost 3 bases and 1 base respectively, with 10 bases between them. The CDR3 reads CASSFGRAAKNIQYF. The CDR3 bases are TGTGCCAGCAGCTTCGGCAGGGCGGCCAAAAACATTCAGTACTTC.

The genes are TRBV5-1 and TRBJ1-5, with D hard to call. The V gene's germline CDR1 is SGHRS and CDR2 YFSETQ. The V end lost 2 bases, the J end lost 2 bases, and 11 bases lay between the germline ends. CDR3 length: 15 residues. CDR3 coding DNA: TGCGCCAGCAGCTTCGCCGGAGGTGGCAATCAGCCCCAGCATTTT. Its translation is CASSFAGGGNQPQHF.

This clone occurred once. The chain combines TRBV7-2 with TRBJ1-6; 8 positions match TRBD1. The CDR3 contains 15 residues. The junction had 3 bases not matched to a gene; V was cut back by 1 base and J by 7 bases. Per germline, CDR1 SGHTA and CDR2 FQGNSA. The CDR3 is CASSLEGQGNSPLHF. The CDR3 nucleotides are TGTGCCAGCAGCTTAGAAGGACAGGGCAATTCACCCCTCCACTTT.

This chain links TRBV29-1 with TRBJ2-3, with D possibly matching TRBD1 (5 bases). Germline lookup yields CDR1 SQVTM and CDR2 ANQGSEA. The CDR3 contains 13 residues. V lost 1 base to trimming and J lost 4 bases, with 9 bases between them. The CDR3 spells CSVEGQGSDTQYF. The CDR3, as DNA: TGCAGCGTTGAAGGGCAGGGCTCAGATACGCAGTATTTT.

The CDR3 reads CASSSTGAWGNTIYF. The CDR3 DNA reads TGTGCCAGCAGCTCGACAGGGGCATGGGGAAACACCATATATTTT. This chain joins TRBV11-2 and TRBJ1-3; 8 bases are a match to TRBD1. Germline V gives CDR1 SGHAT, CDR2 FQNNGV. The V and J ends lost 4 bases and 4 bases, in that order; junction bases with no gene match: 6. The CDR3 is made up of 15 amino acids. The full variable domain, completed using reference TRBV11-2 and TRBJ1-3, is EAGVAQSPRYKIIEKRQSVAFWCNPISGHATLYWYQQILGQGPKLLIQFQNNGVVDDSQLPKDRFSAERLKGVDSTLKIQPAKLEDSAVYLCASSSTGAWGNTIYFGEGSWLTVV.

This chain connects TRBV9 to TRBJ2-7; D perhaps matches TRBD2 (6 bases). V was clipped by 4 bases and J by 0 bases, with 20 bases between them. The CDR3 covers 17 residues. Germline assignment: CDR1 SGDLS and CDR2 YYNGEE. The CDR3 DNA follows: TGTGCCAGCAGCCACCCCAGGGCTAGCGATAGCTCCTACGAGCAGTACTTC. Translation: CASSHPRASDSSYEQYF.

This clone was picked up a small number of times. The CDR3 loop is CASSQDLDSRGSPLHF. The DNA of the CDR3 is TGCGCCAGCAGCCAAGATTTAGACTCCCGGGGGTCACCCCTCCACTTT. The chain couples TRBV4-1 to TRBJ1-6; TRBD1 is a possible D gene (5 bases). Germline CDR1 is MGHRA and CDR2 is YSYEKL. V was trimmed by 0 bases and J by 10 bases, leaving 16 bases between them. CDR3 length equals 16 residues.

This chain links TRBV5-1 with TRBJ2-3, with 8 bases fitting TRBD2. CDR1 is SGHRS and CDR2 is YFSETQ in the germline V gene. This CDR3 spans 16 amino acids. Trimming removed 8 bases from V and 2 bases from J; junction bases left unmatched: 13. The CDR3 protein is CASTSSAGGATDTQYF. In DNA, the CDR3 is TGCGCCAGTACCTCCAGTGCCGGGGGGGCCACAGATACGCAGTATTTT.

This chain links TRBV7-2 with TRBJ2-7; no reliable D call. Trimming removed 1 base at V and 2 bases at J, with 6 bases between. Germline V gives CDR1 SGHTA, CDR2 FQGNSA. The CDR3 extends over 13 amino acids. The CDR3 reads CASSLVRAYEQYF. CDR3 sequence (DNA): TGTGCCAGCAGCTTAGTACGAGCCTACGAGCAGTACTTC.

CDR3 nucleotide sequence: TGTGCCAGTAGAAAGTATTCAGGGCCTCTGGCAGGGGGTGGGGCGAACACTGAAGCTTTCTTT. It codes for CASRKYSGPLAGGGANTEAFF. The chain recombines TRBV19 with TRBJ1-1, with 7 bases that match TRBD1. This CDR3 has 21 amino acids. CDR1 LNHDA and CDR2 SQIVND come from the germline V gene (reference sequence). Trimming at V came to 6 bases and at J to 1 base, leaving 26 bases not matched to a gene.

The chain combines TRBV7-2 with TRBJ2-3; 7 nucleotides match TRBD2. The V gene's germline CDR1 is SGHTA and CDR2 FQGNSA. This CDR3 has 16 residues. J was trimmed by 1 base and V by 0 bases; bases with no gene match: 4. CDR3 sequence (DNA): TGTGCCAGCAGCTTAGCGCCACGGGGGGGCACAGATACGCAGTATTTT. This sequence encodes CASSLAPRGGTDTQYF.

This clone came up once. This chain joins TRBV6-5 and TRBJ2-2; D is possibly TRBD1 (6 bases). V dropped 6 bases and J dropped 6 bases, with 11 bases sitting between them. Germline V gene data show CDR1 as MNHEY and CDR2 as SVGAGI. CDR3 length: 13 amino acids. This chain's CDR3 is CASSDHRAGELFF. DNA of the CDR3: TGTGCCAGCAGCGACCACAGGGCCGGGGAGCTGTTTTTT.

V is TRBV24-1 and J is TRBJ2-1; 9 bases map to TRBD1. Germline V gives CDR1 KGHDR, CDR2 SFDVKD. V was pared by 3 bases and J by 5 bases, with 4 bases of the junction left unmatched. The CDR3 extends over 15 amino acids. The CDR3 protein is CATSDARTGDNEQFF. In DNA, the CDR3 is TGTGCCACCAGTGATGCCAGGACAGGGGACAATGAGCAGTTCTTC.